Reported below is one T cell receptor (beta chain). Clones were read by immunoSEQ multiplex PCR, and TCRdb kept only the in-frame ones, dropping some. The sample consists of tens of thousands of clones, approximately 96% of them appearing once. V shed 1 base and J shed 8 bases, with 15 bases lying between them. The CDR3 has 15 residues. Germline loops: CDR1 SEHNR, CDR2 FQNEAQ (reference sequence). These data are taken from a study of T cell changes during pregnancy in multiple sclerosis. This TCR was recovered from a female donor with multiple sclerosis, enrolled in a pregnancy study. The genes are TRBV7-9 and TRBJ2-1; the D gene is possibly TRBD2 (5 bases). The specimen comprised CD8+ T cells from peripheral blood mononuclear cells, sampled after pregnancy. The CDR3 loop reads CASSLDELGNDEQFF. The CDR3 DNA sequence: TGTGCCAGCAGCTTAGATGAACTAGGGAATGATGAGCAGTTCTTC.